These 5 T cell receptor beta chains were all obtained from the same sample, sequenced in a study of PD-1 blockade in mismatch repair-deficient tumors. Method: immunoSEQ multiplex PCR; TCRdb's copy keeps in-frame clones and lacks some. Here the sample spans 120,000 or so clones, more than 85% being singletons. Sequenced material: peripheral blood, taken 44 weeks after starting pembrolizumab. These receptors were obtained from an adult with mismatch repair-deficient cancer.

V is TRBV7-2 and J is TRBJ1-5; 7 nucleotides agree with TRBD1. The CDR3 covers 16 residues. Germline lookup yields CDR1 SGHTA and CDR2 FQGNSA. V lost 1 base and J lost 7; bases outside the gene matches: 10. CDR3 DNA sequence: TGTGCCAGCAGCTTAGATGTTTTGGCAGGGGGGCAGCCCCAGCATTTT. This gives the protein CASSLDVLAGGQPQHF.

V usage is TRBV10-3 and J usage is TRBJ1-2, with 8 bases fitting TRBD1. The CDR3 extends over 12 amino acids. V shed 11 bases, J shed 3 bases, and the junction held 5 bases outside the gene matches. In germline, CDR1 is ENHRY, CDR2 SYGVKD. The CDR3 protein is CAVQGEDYGYTF. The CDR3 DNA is TGTGCCGTACAGGGGGAGGACTATGGCTACACCTTC.

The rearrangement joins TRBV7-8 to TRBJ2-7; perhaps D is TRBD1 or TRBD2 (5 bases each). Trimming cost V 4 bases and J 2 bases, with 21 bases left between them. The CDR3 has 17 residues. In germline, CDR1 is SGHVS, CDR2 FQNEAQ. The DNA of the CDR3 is TGTGCCAGCAGCTCTATTCGTCAGAGGGGAACCACCTACGAGCAGTACTTC. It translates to CASSSIRQRGTTYEQYF.

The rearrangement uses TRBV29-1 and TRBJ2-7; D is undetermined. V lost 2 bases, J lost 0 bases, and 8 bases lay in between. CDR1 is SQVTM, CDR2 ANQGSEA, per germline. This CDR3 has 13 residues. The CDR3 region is CSVETSSSYEQYF. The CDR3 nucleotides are TGCAGCGTTGAAACGAGTTCCTCCTACGAGCAGTACTTC.

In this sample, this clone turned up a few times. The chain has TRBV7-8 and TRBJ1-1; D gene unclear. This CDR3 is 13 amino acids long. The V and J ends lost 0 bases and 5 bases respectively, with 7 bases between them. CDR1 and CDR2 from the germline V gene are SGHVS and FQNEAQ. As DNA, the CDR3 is TGTGCCAGCAGCTTAGCTGTTGGGACTGAAGCTTTCTTT. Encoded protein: CASSLAVGTEAFF.